The clone carrying this T cell receptor (beta chain) was found once. At one boundary the junction diverges from the germline segment, which might be a read error. These data originate in a study of cytomegalovirus exposure and HLA in healthy donors. A multiplex PCR was run with 60 Vbeta primers and 13 Jbeta primers. The protocol was immunoSEQ multiplex PCR, while the TCRdb copy is restricted to in-frame clones and leaves out a portion. The profile shows about 210,000 clones, around 79% of them singletons. CDR1 and CDR2 from the germline V gene are SEHNR and FQNEAQ (reference sequence). The CDR3 totals 15 residues.

This clonotype was sampled from a male donor in good health and CMV-seropositive. The chain couples TRBV7-9 to TRBJ2-6; D is perhaps TRBD2 (6 bases). The sequenced sample was PBMCs. CDR3 nucleotide sequence: TGTGCCAGCCCCTTCGGGGGAGCTGGGGCCAGCGTCCTGACTTTC. This translates into CASPFGGAGASVLTF. Full variable domain (remainder filled in from reference TRBV7-9 and TRBJ2-6): DTGVSQNPRHKITKRGQNVTFRCDPISEHNRLYWYRQTLGQGPEFLTYFQNEAQLEKSRLLSDRFSAERPKGSFSTLEIQRTEQGDSAMYLCASPFGGAGASVLTFGAGSRLTVL.